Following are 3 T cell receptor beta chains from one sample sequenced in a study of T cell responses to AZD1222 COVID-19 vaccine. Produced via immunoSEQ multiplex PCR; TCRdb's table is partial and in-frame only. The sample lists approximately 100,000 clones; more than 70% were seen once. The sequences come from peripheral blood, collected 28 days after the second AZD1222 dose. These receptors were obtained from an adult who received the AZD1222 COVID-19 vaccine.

CDR3 bases: TGCGCCAGCAGCCAAGATTCCTGGGCCGGGGAGCTGTTTTTT. This codes for CASSQDSWAGELFF. This sequence joins TRBV4-3 and TRBJ2-2; D remains unclear. The V gene lost 0 bases and the J gene lost 6 bases, with 8 bases spanning the gap. Germline assignment: CDR1 LGHNA and CDR2 YSLEER. The CDR3 runs 14 residues.

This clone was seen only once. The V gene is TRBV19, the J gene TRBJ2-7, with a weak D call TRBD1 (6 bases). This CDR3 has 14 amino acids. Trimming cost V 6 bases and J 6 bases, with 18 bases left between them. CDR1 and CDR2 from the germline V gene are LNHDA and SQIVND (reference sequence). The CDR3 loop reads CASSAPRDTLEQYF. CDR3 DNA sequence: TGTGCCAGTAGCGCACCCAGGGACACCCTCGAGCAGTACTTC. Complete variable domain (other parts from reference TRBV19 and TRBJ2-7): DGGITQSPKYLFRKEGQNVTLSCEQNLNHDAMYWYRQDPGQGLRLIYYSQIVNDFQKGDIAEGYSVSREKKESFPLTVTSAQKNPTAFYLCASSAPRDTLEQYFGPGTRLTVT.

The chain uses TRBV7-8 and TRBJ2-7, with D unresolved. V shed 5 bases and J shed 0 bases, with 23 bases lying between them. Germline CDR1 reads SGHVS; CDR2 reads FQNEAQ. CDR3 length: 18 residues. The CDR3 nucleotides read TGTGCCAGCAGCCCCCGTTTAGGTCGCGGCGAAAGCTCCTACGAGCAGTACTTC. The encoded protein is CASSPRLGRGESSYEQYF.